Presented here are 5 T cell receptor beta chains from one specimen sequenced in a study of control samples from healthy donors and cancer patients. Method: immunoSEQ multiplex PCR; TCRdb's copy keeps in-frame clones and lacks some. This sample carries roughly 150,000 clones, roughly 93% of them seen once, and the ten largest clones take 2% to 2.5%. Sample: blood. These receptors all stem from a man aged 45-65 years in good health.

The CDR3 nucleotides read TGCGCCAGCAGCAGGGGACTGGGCGAATATGGCTACACCTTC. This gives the protein CASSRGLGEYGYTF. The V gene is TRBV5-1, the J gene TRBJ1-2, with a possible D match to TRBD1 (5 bases). The V end was cut by 4 bases, the J end by 5 bases, with 15 bases between. CDR3 length: 14 residues. The germline gives CDR1 SGHRS, CDR2 YFSETQ.

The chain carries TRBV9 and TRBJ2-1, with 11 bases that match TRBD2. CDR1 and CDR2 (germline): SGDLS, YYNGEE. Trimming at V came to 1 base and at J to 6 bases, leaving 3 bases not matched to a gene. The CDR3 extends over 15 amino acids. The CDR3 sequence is CASSVTSGSLNEQFF. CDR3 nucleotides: TGTGCCAGCAGCGTAACTAGCGGGAGTCTCAATGAGCAGTTCTTC.

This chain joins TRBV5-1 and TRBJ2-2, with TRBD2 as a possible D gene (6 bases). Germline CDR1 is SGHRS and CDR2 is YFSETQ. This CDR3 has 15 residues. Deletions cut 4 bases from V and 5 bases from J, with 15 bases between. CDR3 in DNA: TGCGCCAGCAGCCCCCGGATAGCGGATACCGGGGAGCTGTTTTTT. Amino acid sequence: CASSPRIADTGELFF.

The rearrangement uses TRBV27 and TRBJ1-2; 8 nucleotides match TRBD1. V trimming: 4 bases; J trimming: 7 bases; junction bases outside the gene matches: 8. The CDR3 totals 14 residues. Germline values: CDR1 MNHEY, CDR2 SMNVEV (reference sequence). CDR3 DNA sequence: TGTGCCAGCAGTTCCCCTTGGCAGGGGGCTGGCTACACCTTC. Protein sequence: CASSSPWQGAGYTF.

The CDR3 region is CASSPGQNIDEQFF. The DNA of the CDR3 is TGCGCCAGCTCTCCGGGACAGAATATCGATGAGCAGTTCTTC. The rearrangement joins TRBV5-1 to TRBJ2-1; 7 nucleotides line up with TRBD1. The CDR3 extends over 14 amino acids. The J segment lost 8 bases and the V segment lost 7 bases, leaving 12 bases of the junction unmatched. Germline CDR1 is SGHRS and CDR2 is YFSETQ.